This T cell receptor beta chain was obtained from a study of blood T cell repertoires in COVID-19. Study-wide context: Researchers got acute and convalescent COVID-19 samples from the United States, Italy and Spain. T cells, B-cell-depleted T cells, or PBMCs supplied cDNA or gDNA.

In the source study's methods: Reference gene primers were amplified, and this amplification served to estimate nucleated cell counts. The repertoire was sequenced with immunoSEQ multiplex PCR; TCRdb's copy has only in-frame clones and lacks some. V and J calls and clone size are given by that table; D and trimming were obtained from the DNA. The sample holds about 260,000 clones, roughly 79% seen once. This CDR3 comprises 15 residues. V gave up 4 bases and J gave up 1 base, with 12 bases separating them. Germline values: CDR1 SGDLS, CDR2 YYNGEE. The genes are TRBV9 and TRBJ1-3; no reliable D call. Sequencing used peripheral blood. The TCR comes from a woman older than 75 with acute or convalescent COVID-19. DNA for the CDR3: TGTGCCAGCAGCCCCGAGATTATTTCTGGAAACACCATATATTTT. It is translated as CASSPEIISGNTIYF. The full variable domain, with the rest looked up from reference TRBV9 and TRBJ1-3, is DSGVTQTPKHLITATGQRVTLRCSPRSGDLSVYWYQQSLDQGLQFLIQYYNGEERAKGNILERFSAQQFPDLHSELNLSSLELGDSALYFCASSPEIISGNTIYFGEGSWLTVV.